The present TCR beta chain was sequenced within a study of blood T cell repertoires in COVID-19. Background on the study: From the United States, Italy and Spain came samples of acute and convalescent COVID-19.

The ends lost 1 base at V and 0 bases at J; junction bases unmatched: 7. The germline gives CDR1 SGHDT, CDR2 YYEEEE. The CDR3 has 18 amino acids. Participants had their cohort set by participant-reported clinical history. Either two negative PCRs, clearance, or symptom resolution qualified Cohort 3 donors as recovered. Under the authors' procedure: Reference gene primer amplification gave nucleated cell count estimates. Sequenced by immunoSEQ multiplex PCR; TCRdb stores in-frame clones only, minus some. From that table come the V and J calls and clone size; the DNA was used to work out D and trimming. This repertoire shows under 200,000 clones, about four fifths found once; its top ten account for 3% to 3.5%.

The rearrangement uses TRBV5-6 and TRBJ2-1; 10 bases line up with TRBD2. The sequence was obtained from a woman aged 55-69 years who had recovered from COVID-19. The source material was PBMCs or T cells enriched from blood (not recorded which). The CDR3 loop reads CASSLKRGGPLSYNEQFF. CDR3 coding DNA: TGTGCCAGCAGCTTGAAGCGGGGGGGTCCACTCTCCTACAATGAGCAGTTCTTC.